This TCR beta chain was captured by sequencing in a study of blood T cell repertoires in COVID-19. The overall study: The origin of the acute and convalescent COVID-19 samples was the United States, Italy and Spain.

As processed by the authors: Researchers report that nucleated cell counts were estimated from reference gene primer amplification. Method: immunoSEQ multiplex PCR; TCRdb's copy keeps in-frame clones and lacks some. The V and J calls and clone size come from that table; D and trimming were worked out from the DNA. The data hold about 140,000 clones, with roughly 79% observed a single time. V trimming: 5 bases; J trimming: 6 bases; junction bases outside the gene matches: 13. Germline assignment: CDR1 SEHNR and CDR2 FQNEAQ (reference sequence). The CDR3 loop spans 15 amino acids. V gene TRBV7-9 combines with J gene TRBJ2-7, with 7 bases lining up with TRBD1. The clonotype was recovered from a human donor in a cohort sampled during active COVID-19. Sequencing used peripheral blood. DNA for the CDR3: TGTGCCAGCAGCCCCTCGTTAACAGGGGTGGCCGAGCAGTACTTC. Translating it yields CASSPSLTGVAEQYF.